The 15 T cell receptor beta chains below come from one sample, sequenced in a study of cytomegalovirus exposure and HLA in healthy donors. Primers: 60 Vbeta forward and 13 Jbeta reverse. Method: immunoSEQ multiplex PCR; TCRdb's copy keeps in-frame clones and lacks some. The sample table includes 150,000 to 200,000 clones. The source material was PBMCs. Receptor source: a man under 40 in good health and CMV-seronegative.

The chain joins TRBV6-5 to TRBJ1-2, with D tentatively TRBD1 (6 bases). Trimming stripped 6 bases from V and 1 base from J, with 15 bases between. CDR1 MNHEY and CDR2 SVGAGI come from the germline V gene. The CDR3 contains 15 residues. CDR3 sequence: CASSRRTALNYGYTF. CDR3 bases: TGTGCCAGCAGCCGTCGGACAGCGCTTAACTATGGCTACACCTTC.

As for this clone: The junction and the germline gene differ at one end; a read error may be behind it. The genes are TRBV11-3 and TRBJ2-7; 10 nucleotides line up with TRBD2. CDR1 and CDR2 (germline): SGHNT, YENEEA. The CDR3 sequence is 14 residues long. The CDR3 region is CASSFERTSGFPFF. CDR3 coding DNA: TGTGCCAGCAGCTTCGAACGGACTAGCGGATTTCCCTTCTTC.

This chain uses TRBV6-6 with TRBJ1-1; 8 nucleotides match TRBD1. The ends lost 7 bases at V and 10 bases at J; junction bases unmatched: 14. Looked up from germline, CDR1 is MNHNY and CDR2 is SVGAGI (reference sequence). The CDR3 extends over 14 amino acids. The CDR3 loop reads CASTGAGGRLRAFF. DNA of the CDR3: TGTGCCAGCACCGGGGCAGGGGGCCGCCTTCGAGCTTTCTTT.

This rearrangement joins TRBV5-8 to TRBJ2-5; a weak D match, TRBD2 (5 bases). The germline V gene has CDR1 SGHTS and CDR2 YDEGEE. This CDR3 has 14 residues. V was clipped by 2 bases and J by 7 bases, with 15 bases between them. As DNA, the CDR3 is TGTGCCAGCAGCTTCCTTTTGGTGAGCGGGACCCAGTACTTC. Its translation is CASSFLLVSGTQYF.

This sequence joins TRBV7-9 and TRBJ2-5; D remains unclear. The length of the CDR3 is 12 residues. V was pared by 6 bases and J by 4 bases, with 9 bases between. Germline-derived CDR1 and CDR2 are SEHNR and FQNEAQ (reference sequence). CDR3 nucleotides: TGTGCCAGCAGGGTTCTAGGAGAGACCCAGTACTTC. It yields the protein CASRVLGETQYF.

The DNA of the CDR3 is TGTGCCAGCAGCGGGAGGAATACCTACGAGCAGTACTTC. This sequence encodes CASSGRNTYEQYF. The V gene is TRBV13, the J gene TRBJ2-7; maybe TRBD2 (6 bases). This CDR3 comprises 13 residues. Germline V gene sequence: CDR1 PRHDT, CDR2 FYEKMQ (reference sequence). V was trimmed by 5 bases and J by 2 bases, leaving 10 bases between them.

The rearrangement uses TRBV5-8 and TRBJ2-5, with 10 positions matching TRBD2. Trimming removed 4 bases from V and 4 bases from J; junction bases left unmatched: 4. Germline-derived CDR1 and CDR2 are SGHTS and YDEGEE. The CDR3 runs to 14 residues. CDR3 protein: CASSPIAGGETQYF. The CDR3 nucleotides are TGTGCCAGCAGCCCTATAGCGGGAGGAGAGACCCAGTACTTC.

The chain carries TRBV30 and TRBJ2-6; 11 positions match TRBD1. CDR1 is GTSNPN, CDR2 SVGIG, per germline (reference sequence). This CDR3 is built from 18 residues. The junction had 11 bases not matched to a gene; V was cut back by 4 bases and J by 3 bases. The CDR3 nucleotides read TGTGCCTGGACCAGGACAGGGGGCCATAGGGTTGGGGCCAACGTCCTGACTTTC. Translated: CAWTRTGGHRVGANVLTF.

The gene calls are TRBV2 and TRBJ2-5, with D possibly matching TRBD2 (5 bases). Germline lookup yields CDR1 SNHLY and CDR2 FYNNEI. Trimming took off 6 bases at V and 5 bases at J, with 13 bases between the two ends. The CDR3 is 13 residues long. As DNA, the CDR3 is TGTGCCAGCAGCGCGGGCGTTTGGGAGACCCAGTACTTC. Translated, it gives CASSAGVWETQYF.

The rearrangement uses TRBV7-9 and TRBJ2-7; 8 nucleotides line up with TRBD2. The CDR3 totals 16 residues. V dropped 4 bases and J dropped 1; count of bases not matched to a gene: 9. Per the germline V gene, CDR1 is SEHNR and CDR2 is FQNEAQ (reference sequence). Here the CDR3 DNA reads TGTGCCAGCAGCTCGCCAGCGGGGGCCATATCCTACGAGCAGTACTTC. Encoded protein: CASSSPAGAISYEQYF.

The gene calls are TRBV29-1 and TRBJ1-2, with 8 bases fitting TRBD1. The CDR3 has 12 amino acids. Per germline, CDR1 SQVTM and CDR2 ANQGSEA. V gave up 7 bases and J gave up 6 bases; unmatched junction bases: 7. The DNA of the CDR3 is TGCAGCGCTCCGGACAGGGCCCATGGCTACACCTTC. This sequence encodes CSAPDRAHGYTF. Full variable domain (outside the CDR3, taken from reference TRBV29-1 and TRBJ1-2): SAVISQKPSRDICQRGTSLTIQCQVDSQVTMMFWYRQQPGQSLTLIATANQGSEATYESGFVIDKFPISRPNLTFSTLTVSNMSPEDSSIYLCSAPDRAHGYTFGSGTRLTVV.

The CDR3 sequence is CASSPAGTSGTDTQYF. Written as DNA, the CDR3 is TGCGCCAGCAGCCCCGCAGGGACTAGCGGAACAGATACGCAGTATTTT. This chain uses TRBV5-1 with TRBJ2-3, with 11 bases fitting TRBD2. The CDR3 length is 16 residues. CDR1 SGHRS and CDR2 YFSETQ come from the germline V gene. V shed 4 bases and J 3 bases; nucleotides not matched to a gene: 7.

The genes are TRBV15 and TRBJ1-1; 9 bases match TRBD1. Looked up from germline, CDR1 is LNHNV and CDR2 is YYDKDF (reference sequence). J gave up 1 base and V 6 bases, and 6 bases lay outside the gene matches. The CDR3 extends over 15 amino acids. The chain's CDR3 is CATRRTGDQNTEAFF. Written as DNA, the CDR3 is TGTGCCACCAGGAGGACAGGGGACCAGAACACTGAAGCTTTCTTT.

The chain is built from TRBV7-9 and TRBJ2-3; D is perhaps TRBD2 (7 bases). This CDR3 region has 16 residues. Between the trimmed V and J ends, which lost 1 base and 3 bases, there was a span of 14 bases. Germline V CDR1 and CDR2: SEHNR, FQNEAQ (reference sequence). The CDR3 coding sequence is TGTGCCAGCAGCTTAGTTTTGGCGGGGGCGACAGATACGCAGTATTTT. Translation gives CASSLVLAGATDTQYF.

The chain uses TRBV9 and TRBJ1-2, with D unresolved. V was clipped by 4 bases and J by 3 bases, with 22 bases between them. The germline gives CDR1 SGDLS, CDR2 YYNGEE. The CDR3 spans 17 residues. The CDR3 loop reads CASSRFGPQFLDYGYTF. In DNA, the CDR3 is TGTGCCAGCAGCCGCTTTGGGCCACAGTTCTTAGACTATGGCTACACCTTC.